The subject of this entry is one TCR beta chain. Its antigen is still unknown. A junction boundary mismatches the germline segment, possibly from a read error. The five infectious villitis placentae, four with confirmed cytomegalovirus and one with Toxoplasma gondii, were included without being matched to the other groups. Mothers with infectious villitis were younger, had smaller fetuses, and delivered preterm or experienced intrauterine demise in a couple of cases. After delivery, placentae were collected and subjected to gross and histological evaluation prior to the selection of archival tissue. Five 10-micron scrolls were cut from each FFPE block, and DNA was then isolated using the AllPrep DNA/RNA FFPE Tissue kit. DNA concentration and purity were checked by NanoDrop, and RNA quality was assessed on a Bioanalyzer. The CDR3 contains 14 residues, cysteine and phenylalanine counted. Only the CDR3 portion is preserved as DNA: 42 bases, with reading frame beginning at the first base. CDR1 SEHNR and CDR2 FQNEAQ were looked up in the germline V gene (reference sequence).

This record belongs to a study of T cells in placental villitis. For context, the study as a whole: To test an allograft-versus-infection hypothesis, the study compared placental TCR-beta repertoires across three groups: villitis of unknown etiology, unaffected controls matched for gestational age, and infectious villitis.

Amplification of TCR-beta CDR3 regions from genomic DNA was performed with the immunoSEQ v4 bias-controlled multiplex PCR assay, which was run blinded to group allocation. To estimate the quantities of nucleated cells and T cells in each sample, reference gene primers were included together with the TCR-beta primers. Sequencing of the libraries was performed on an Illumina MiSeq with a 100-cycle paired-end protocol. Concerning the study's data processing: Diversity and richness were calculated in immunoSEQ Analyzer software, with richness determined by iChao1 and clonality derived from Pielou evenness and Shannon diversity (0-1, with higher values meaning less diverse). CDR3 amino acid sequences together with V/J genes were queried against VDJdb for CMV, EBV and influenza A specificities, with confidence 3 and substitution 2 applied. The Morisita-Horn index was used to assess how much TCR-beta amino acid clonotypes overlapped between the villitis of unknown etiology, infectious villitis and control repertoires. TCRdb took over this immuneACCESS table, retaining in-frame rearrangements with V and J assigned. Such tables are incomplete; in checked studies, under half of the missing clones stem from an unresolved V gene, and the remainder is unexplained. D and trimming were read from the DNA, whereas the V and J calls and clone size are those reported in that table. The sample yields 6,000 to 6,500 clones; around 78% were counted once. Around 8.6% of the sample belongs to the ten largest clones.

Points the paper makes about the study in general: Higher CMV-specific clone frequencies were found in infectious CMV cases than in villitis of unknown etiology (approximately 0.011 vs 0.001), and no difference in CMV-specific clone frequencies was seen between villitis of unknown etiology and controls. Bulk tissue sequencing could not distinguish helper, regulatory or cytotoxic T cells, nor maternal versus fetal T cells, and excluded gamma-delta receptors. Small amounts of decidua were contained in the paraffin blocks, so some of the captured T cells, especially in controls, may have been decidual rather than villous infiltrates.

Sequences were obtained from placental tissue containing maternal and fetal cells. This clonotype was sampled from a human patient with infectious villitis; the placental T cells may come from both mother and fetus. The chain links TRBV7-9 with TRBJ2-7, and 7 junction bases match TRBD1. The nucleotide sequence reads TGTGCTAGCAGCTTAGCTGGGACAGCCTACGAGCAGTACTTC. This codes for CASSLAGTAYEQYF.